Sequencing of this T cell receptor (beta chain) was carried out in a study of blood T cells in healthy people across ages. General study results and limits: It was held that diversity estimates obtained from one million T cells represented underestimates. Significant beta diversity loss was already apparent by age approximately 40, declining roughly linearly.

There are a few counts of this clonotype. Its antigen is still unknown. The V end was cut by 4 bases, the J end by 4 bases, with 13 bases between. Germline CDR1 reads SGHTA; CDR2 reads FQGNSA. This CDR3 spans 14 amino acids. Through a sample-barcoded 5' primer and a J-beta primer mix, a second PCR was run for 7 to 11 cycles. TCRdb passed the 5' RACE reads through MiXCR, listing each CDR3 protein once. In the table there are some 1,800,000 distinct CDR3 sequences, approximately 39% of which are singletons. The receptor was isolated from a human donor in good health. The V gene is TRBV7-2, the J gene TRBJ1-2; no firm D call. Sequencing used blood. The CDR3 DNA reads as TGTGCCAGCAGCTCACAGAGAAGGCCCTATGGCTACACCTTC. Protein sequence: CASSSQRRPYGYTF.